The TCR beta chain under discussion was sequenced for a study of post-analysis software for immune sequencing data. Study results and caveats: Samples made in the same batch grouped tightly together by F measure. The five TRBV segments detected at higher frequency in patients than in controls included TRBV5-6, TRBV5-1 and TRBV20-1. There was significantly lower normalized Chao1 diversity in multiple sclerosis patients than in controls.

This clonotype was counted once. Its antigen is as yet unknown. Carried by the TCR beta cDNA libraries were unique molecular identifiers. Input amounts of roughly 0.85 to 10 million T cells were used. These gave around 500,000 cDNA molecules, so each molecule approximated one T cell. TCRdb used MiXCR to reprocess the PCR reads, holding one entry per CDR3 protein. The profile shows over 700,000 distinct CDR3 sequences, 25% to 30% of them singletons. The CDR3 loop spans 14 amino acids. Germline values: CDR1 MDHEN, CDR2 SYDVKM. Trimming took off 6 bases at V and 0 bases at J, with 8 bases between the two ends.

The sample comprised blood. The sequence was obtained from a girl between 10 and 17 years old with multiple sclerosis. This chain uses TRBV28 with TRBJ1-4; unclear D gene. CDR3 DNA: TGTGCCAGCAGAGATCCCGCAACTAATGAAAAACTGTTTTTT. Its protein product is CASRDPATNEKLFF.